This T cell receptor beta chain was captured by sequencing in a study of tumor-infiltrating lymphocytes in primary liver carcinoma (dated by TCRdb to the late 2010s). As for the study more broadly: Between November 2015 and March 2016, 4 to 6 patients in China with histopathologically diagnosed primary liver carcinoma had surgical resection. Of the five patients (three men and two women, aged 30 to 69 years), four had hepatocellular carcinoma and one had combined HCC and intrahepatic cholangiocarcinoma. The five patients had tumors staged T1-T3 N0M0, with maximum diameters ranging from about 4 to 10 cm. Each sample produced about 3.5 to 8 million productive TCRbeta reads, and read depth showed no significant difference between tissue types. TCRbeta repertoire sequencing, expression microarrays and whole-exome sequencing were combined in the study across five regions of each liver tumor, with adjacent normal tissue and blood also included. TCRbeta repertoire sequencing covered approximately 35 specimens from 5 patients: some 25 tumor regions, 5 adjacent noncancerous liver tissues and 5 peripheral blood samples. Reproducibility between technical replicate repertoires was high, with correlation coefficients above 0.95 and mean shared-clone rates roughly 0.87. What the work shows at the level of the full study, not this receptor alone: Consistent with antigen-driven expansion, pairs of tumor regions showed higher repertoire overlap (mean roughly 36%) than either tumor-adjacent pairs (approximately 17%) or tumor-blood pairs (roughly 15%). The study included only four to six patients, and the authors note findings should be validated in a larger study. A significantly larger repertoire fraction was made up by the top 250 clones in tumors than in blood (p = 0.039). Comparison of CD4+ and CD8+ T cell repertoires was precluded by the use of bulk unsorted samples. Because only the TCR beta chain was sequenced and unpaired alpha chains were not captured, true repertoire diversity is likely underestimated.

RNA from unsorted whole blood was extracted with TRIzol reagent, and germline DNA was obtained with the DNeasy Blood & Tissue kit. At the time of sampling, the patients were treatment-naive and had chronic HBV infection. Before surgery, four milliliters of peripheral blood were collected into K2EDTA tubes. Starting from 450 to 500 ng total RNA, TCRbeta-specific cDNA was produced by reverse transcription with a constant-region primer and ProtoScript II reverse transcriptase. The TCRbeta libraries were prepared through three rounds of nested multiplex PCR following a slightly modified ARM-PCR procedure. The first two PCR rounds used multiplex TRBV1-TRBV30 forward primers with a Cbeta reverse primer, each for about 11 cycles. Sample barcodes and Illumina adapters were added in a final 25-cycle PCR with Deep VentR polymerase. Before sequencing, amplicons of 200-500 bp were gel-purified using a QIAquick gel extraction kit. The TCRbeta amplicons were sequenced with 250-bp paired-end reads on an Illumina HiSeq 2500. Processing in the source paper ran as follows. Trimmomatic v0.33 was used to quality-trim the reads, and FLASH v1.2.11 was used to merge paired reads so that full CDR3 sequences could be recovered. MiGEC v1.2.1b assigned V, D and J germline segments to the rearranged TCRbeta sequences. Clonotype statistics, along with Shannon-Wiener diversity indices, were calculated using VDJtools v1.0.0. To cut down on sampling bias, every analysis after diversity analysis relied on just the 250 most abundant clonotypes from each sample. TCRdb reprocessed the public reads (quality trimming at Q25 with fastp, clone calling with MiXCR) and kept in-frame beta chains. Rows with one shared CDR3 protein collapse into an entry with the most common genes and DNA. These V and J calls are TCRdb output, not the study's own analysis. The sample includes 310,000 or so distinct CDR3 sequences, with around three fifths observed a single time. The top ten hold under 8.5% of the sample.

Details on this clonotype: Its antigen is currently not known. The junction differs from germline at one of its ends, possibly a read error.

Measured from the cysteine to the phenylalanine, the CDR3 is 14 residues long. Just the 42-base CDR3 DNA is kept, in frame starting at base 1. CDR1 is given as SGHAT and CDR2 as FQNNGV, both from the germline V gene. The rearrangement joined TRBV11-2 to TRBJ2-3; no D gene call is confident. The source material was peripheral blood. The origin of this receptor is a man aged 40-49 years with primary liver carcinoma and hepatitis B virus infection. DNA sequence: TGTGCTAGCAGCTTAGCCGGATACGCGGATGCGCAGTATTTT. Its coded protein is CASSLAGYADAQYF.